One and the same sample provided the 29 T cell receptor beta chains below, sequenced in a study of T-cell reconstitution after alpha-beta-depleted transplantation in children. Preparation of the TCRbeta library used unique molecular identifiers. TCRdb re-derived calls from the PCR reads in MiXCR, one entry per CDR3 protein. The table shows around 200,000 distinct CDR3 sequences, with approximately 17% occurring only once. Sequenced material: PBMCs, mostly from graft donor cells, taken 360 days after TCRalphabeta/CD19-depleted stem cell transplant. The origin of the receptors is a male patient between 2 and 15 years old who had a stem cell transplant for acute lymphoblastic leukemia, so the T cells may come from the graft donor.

CDR3 sequence reads: CASSLSTGYYEQYF. CDR3 DNA: TGTGCCAGCAGCTTATCTACAGGGTACTACGAGCAGTACTTC. The V call is TRBV11-2, the J call TRBJ2-7, with a possible D match to TRBD1 (6 bases). The CDR3 has 14 amino acids. Trimming took off 2 bases at V and 3 bases at J, with 11 bases between the two ends. Germline loops: CDR1 SGHAT, CDR2 FQNNGV.

The CDR3 sequence: CSANPGTGYNEQFF. For the CDR3, the DNA is TGCAGTGCTAACCCCGGGACAGGTTACAATGAGCAGTTCTTC. The V call is TRBV20-1, the J call TRBJ2-1; 8 positions match TRBD1. Trimming took 4 bases from V and 4 from J; bases not matched to a gene: 6. This CDR3 is 14 amino acids long. Looked up from germline, CDR1 is DFQATT and CDR2 is SNEGSKA (reference sequence).

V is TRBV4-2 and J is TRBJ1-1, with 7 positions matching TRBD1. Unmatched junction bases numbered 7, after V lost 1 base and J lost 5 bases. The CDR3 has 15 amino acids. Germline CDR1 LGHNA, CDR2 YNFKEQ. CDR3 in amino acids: CASSQVGQGETEAFF. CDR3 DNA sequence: TGTGCCAGCAGCCAAGTAGGTCAGGGGGAGACTGAAGCTTTCTTT.

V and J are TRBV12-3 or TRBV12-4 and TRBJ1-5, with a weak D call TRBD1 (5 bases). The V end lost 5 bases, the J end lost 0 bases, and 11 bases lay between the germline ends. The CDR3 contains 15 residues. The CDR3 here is CASSLREFSNQPQHF. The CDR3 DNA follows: TGTGCCAGCAGTCTCAGGGAATTTAGCAATCAGCCCCAGCATTTT.

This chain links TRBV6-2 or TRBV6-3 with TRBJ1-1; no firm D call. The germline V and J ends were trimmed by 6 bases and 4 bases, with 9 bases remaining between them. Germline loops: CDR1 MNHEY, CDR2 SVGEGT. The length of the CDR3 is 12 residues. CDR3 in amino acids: CASRLEGTEAFF. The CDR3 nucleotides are TGTGCCAGCAGATTAGAGGGCACTGAAGCTTTCTTT.

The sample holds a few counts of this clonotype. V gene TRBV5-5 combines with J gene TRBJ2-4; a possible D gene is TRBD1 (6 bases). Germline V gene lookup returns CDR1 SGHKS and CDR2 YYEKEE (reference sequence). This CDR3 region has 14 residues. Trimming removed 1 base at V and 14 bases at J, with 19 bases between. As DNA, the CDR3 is TGTGCCAGCAGCTTGAGGATAGTTCCGGGACACGAGTACTTC. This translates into CASSLRIVPGHEYF.

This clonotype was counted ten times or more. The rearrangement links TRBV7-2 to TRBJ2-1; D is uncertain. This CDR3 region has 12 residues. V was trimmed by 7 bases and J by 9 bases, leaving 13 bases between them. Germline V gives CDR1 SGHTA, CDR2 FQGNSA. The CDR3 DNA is TGTGCCAGCACCTTTAGTGTCCCTGAGCAGTTCTTC. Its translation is CASTFSVPEQFF.

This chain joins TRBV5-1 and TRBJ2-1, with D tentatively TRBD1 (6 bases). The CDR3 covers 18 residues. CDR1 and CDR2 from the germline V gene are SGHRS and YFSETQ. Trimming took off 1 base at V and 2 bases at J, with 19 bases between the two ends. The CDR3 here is CASSLTPSRAGAYNEQFF. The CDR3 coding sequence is TGCGCCAGCAGCTTGACCCCCAGCCGGGCAGGGGCCTACAATGAGCAGTTCTTC.

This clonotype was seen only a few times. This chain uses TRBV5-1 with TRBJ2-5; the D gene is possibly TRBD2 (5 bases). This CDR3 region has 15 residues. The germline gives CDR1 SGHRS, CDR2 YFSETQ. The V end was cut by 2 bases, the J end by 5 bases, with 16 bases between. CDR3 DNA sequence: TGCGCCAGCAGCTTATCCGGGAAGGAGGTGGAGACCCAGTACTTC. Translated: CASSLSGKEVETQYF.

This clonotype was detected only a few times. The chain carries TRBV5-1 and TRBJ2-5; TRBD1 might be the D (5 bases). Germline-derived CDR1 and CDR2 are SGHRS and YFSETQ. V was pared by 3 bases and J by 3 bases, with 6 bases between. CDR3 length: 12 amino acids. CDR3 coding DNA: TGCGCCAGCAGCTCGACAGAAGAGACCCAGTACTTC. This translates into CASSSTEETQYF. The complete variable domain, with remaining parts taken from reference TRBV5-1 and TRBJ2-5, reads KAGVTQTPRYLIKTRGQQVTLSCSPISGHRSVSWYQQTPGQGLQFLFEYFSETQRNKGNFPGRFSGRQFSNSRSEMNVSTLELGDSALYLCASSSTEETQYFGPGTRLLVL.

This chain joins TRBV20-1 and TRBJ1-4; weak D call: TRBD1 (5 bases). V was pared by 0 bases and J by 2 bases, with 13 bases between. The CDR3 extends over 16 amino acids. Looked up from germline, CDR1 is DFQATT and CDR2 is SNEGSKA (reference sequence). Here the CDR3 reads CSARESAGRTNEKLFF. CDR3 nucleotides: TGCAGTGCTAGAGAATCGGCAGGGAGGACTAATGAAAAACTGTTTTTT.

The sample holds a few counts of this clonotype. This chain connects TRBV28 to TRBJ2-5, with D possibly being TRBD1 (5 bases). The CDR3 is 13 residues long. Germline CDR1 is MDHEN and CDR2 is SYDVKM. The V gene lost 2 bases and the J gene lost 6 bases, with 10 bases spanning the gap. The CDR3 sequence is CASSLGAGKTQYF. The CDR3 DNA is TGTGCCAGCAGTTTAGGGGCAGGAAAGACCCAGTACTTC.

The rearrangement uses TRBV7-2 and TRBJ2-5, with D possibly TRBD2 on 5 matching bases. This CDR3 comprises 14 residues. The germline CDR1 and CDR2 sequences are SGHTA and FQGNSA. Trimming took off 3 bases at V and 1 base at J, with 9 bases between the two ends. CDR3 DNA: TGTGCCAGCAGCTTTTCTGAGGGCCAAGAGACCCAGTACTTC. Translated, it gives CASSFSEGQETQYF.

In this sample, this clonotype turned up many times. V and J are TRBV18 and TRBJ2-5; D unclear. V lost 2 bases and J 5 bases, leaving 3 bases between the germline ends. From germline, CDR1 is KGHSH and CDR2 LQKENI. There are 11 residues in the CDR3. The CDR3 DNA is TGTGCCAGCTCACCAGACGAGACCCAGTACTTC. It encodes CASSPDETQYF.

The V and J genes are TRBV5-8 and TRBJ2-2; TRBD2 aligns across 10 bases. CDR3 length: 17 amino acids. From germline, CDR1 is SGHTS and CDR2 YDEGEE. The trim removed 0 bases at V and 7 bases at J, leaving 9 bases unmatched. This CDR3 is CASSLADSGGAHGELFF. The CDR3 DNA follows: TGTGCCAGCAGCTTGGCGGACAGCGGGGGGGCTCACGGGGAGCTGTTTTTT. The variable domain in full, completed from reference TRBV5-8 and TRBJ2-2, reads EAGVTQSPTHLIKTRGQQATLRCSPISGHTSVYWYQQALGLGLQFLLWYDEGEERNRGNFPPRFSGRQFPNYSSELNVNALELEDSALYLCASSLADSGGAHGELFFGEGSRLTVL.

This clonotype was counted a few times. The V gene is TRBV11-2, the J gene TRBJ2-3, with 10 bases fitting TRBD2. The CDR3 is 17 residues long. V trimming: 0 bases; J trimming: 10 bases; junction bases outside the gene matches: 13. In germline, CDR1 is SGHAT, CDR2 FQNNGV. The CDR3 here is CASSLEGSKREGLAQYF. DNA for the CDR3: TGTGCCAGCAGCTTAGAAGGTAGTAAGCGGGAGGGCCTGGCGCAGTATTTT.

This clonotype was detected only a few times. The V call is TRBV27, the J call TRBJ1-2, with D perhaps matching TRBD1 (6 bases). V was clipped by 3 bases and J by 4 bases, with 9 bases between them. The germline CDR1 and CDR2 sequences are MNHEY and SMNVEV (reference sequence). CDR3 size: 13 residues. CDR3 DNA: TGTGCCAGCAGTTTTAGCAGGGGCTATGGCTACACCTTC. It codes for CASSFSRGYGYTF.

The CDR3 loop reads CASSLGLGQETQYF. DNA for the CDR3: TGTGCCAGCAGCTTAGGACTAGGTCAAGAGACCCAGTACTTC. J is TRBJ2-5 and V is TRBV7-2, with D possibly being TRBD2 (6 bases). V was shortened by 1 base and J by 2 bases, with 8 bases between the two germline ends. In germline, CDR1 is SGHTA, CDR2 FQGNSA. This CDR3 has 14 residues.

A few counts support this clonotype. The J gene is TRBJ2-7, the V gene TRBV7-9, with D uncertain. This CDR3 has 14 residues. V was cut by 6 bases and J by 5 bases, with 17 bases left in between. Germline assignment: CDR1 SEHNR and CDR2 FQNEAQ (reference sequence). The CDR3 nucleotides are TGTGCCAGCAGTCAAAGTAAACCATCGAACGAGCAGTACTTC. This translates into CASSQSKPSNEQYF.

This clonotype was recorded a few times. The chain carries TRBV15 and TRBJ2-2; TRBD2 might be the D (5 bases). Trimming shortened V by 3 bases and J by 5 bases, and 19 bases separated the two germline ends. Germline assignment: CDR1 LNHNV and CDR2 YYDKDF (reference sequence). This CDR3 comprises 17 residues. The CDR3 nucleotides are TGTGCCACCAGCAGCCCGACATGGTCCCCGGGGACCGGGGAGCTGTTTTTT. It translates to CATSSPTWSPGTGELFF.

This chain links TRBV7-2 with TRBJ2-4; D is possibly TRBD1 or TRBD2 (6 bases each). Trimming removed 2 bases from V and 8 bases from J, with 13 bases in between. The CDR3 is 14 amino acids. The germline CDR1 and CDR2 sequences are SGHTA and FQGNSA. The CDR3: CASSLRGGLDIQYF. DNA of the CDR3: TGTGCCAGCAGCTTAAGAGGGGGGTTAGACATTCAGTACTTC.

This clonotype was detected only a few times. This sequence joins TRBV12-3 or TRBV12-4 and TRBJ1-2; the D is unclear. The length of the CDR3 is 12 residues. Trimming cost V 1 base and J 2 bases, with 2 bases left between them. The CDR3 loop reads CASSLGNYGYTF. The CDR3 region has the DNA TGTGCCAGCAGTTTAGGCAACTATGGCTACACCTTC.

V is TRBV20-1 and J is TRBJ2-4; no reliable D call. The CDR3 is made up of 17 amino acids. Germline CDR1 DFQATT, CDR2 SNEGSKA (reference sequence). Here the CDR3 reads CCGRFAQLPLAKNIQYF. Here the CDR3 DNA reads TGCTGTGGACGGTTCGCTCAACTCCCGCTAGCCAAAAACATTCAGTACTTC.

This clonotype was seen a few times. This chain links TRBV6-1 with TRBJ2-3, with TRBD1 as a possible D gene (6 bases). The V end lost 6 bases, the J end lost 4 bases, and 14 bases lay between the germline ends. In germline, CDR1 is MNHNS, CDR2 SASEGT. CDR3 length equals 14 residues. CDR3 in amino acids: CASRGGAASDTQYF. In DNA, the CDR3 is TGTGCCAGCAGAGGGGGAGCAGCTTCAGATACGCAGTATTTT.

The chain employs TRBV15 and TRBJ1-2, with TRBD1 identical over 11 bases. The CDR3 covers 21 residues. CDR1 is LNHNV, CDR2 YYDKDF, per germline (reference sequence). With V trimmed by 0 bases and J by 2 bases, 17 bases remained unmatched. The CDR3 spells CATSRDQWGQGVGVLNYGYTF. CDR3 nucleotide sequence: TGTGCCACCAGCAGAGATCAGTGGGGACAGGGGGTAGGCGTTCTCAACTATGGCTACACCTTC.

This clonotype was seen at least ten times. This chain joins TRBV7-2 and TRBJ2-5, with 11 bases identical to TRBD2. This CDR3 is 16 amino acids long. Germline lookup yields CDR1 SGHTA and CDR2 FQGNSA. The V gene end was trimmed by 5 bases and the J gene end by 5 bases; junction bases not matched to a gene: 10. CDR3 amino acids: CASSRASGGWGETQYF. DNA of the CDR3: TGTGCCAGCAGCCGAGCTAGCGGGGGGTGGGGGGAGACCCAGTACTTC.

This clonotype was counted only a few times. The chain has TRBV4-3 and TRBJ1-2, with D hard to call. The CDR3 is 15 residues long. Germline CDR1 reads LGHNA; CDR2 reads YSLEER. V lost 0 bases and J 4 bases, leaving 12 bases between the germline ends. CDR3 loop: CASSQDLPGSYGYTF. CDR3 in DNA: TGCGCCAGCAGCCAAGATCTGCCAGGAAGCTATGGCTACACCTTC.

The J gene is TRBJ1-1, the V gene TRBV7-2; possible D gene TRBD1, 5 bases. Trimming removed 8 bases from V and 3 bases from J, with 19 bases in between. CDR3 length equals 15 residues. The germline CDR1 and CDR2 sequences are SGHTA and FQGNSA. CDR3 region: CASGVKGMGYTEAFF. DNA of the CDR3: TGTGCCAGCGGGGTGAAGGGGATGGGGTACACTGAAGCTTTCTTT.

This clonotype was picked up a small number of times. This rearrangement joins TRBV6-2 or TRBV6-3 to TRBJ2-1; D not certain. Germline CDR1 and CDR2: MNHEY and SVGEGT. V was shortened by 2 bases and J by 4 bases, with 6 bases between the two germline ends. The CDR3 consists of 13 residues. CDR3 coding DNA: TGTGCCAGCAGTTACACCGCGTACAATGAGCAGTTCTTC. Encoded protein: CASSYTAYNEQFF.